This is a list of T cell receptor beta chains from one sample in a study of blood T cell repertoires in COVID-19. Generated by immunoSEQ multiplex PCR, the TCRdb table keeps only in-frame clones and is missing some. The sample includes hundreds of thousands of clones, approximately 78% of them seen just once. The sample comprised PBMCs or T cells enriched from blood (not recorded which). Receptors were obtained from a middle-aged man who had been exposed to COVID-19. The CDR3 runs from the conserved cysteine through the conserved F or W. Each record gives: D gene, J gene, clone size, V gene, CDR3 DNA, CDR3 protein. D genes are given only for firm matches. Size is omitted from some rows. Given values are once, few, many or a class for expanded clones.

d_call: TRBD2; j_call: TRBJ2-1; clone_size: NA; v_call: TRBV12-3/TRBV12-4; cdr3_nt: TGTGCCAGCAGACGTAGCGGGAACAATGAGCAGTTCTTC; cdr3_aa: CASRRSGNNEQFF
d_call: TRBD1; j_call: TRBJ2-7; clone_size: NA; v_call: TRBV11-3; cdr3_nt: TGTGCCAGCAGTCCGGGACAGGAGTACTACGAGCAGTACTTC; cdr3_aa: CASSPGQEYYEQYF
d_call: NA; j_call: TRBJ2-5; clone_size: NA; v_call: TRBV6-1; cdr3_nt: TGTGCCAGCAGTGAAGTGCCGGTCGGGGAGACCCAGTACTTC; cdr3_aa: CASSEVPVGETQYF
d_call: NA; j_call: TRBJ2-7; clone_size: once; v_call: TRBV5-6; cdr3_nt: TGTGCCAGCAGCTCACTAGTATACGAGCAGTACTTC; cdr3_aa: CASSSLVYEQYF
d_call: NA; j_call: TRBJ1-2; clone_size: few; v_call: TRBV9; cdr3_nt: TGTGCCAGCAGCGTAGGCGAGGGGGGGAGCAGGCTTCACTATGGCTACACCTTC; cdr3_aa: CASSVGEGGSRLHYGYTF
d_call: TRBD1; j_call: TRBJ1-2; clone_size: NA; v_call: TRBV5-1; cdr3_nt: TGCGCCAGCAGCTTTTCTGGGGACAGGGGAACCTATGGCTACACCTTC; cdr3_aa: CASSFSGDRGTYGYTF
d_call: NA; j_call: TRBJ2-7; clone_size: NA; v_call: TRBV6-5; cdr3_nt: TGTGCCGCTAATGGGGGACAATTTTCCTACGAGCAGTACTTC; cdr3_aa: CAANGGQFSYEQYF
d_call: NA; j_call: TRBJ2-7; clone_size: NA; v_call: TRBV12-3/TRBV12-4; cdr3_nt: TGTGCCAGCAGTTACAACTCCTACGAGCAGTACTTC; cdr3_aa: CASSYNSYEQYF
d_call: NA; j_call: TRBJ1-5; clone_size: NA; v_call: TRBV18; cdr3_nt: TGTGCCAGCTCACCGGGGGATGGGGAGGCCCAGCATTTT; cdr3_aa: CASSPGDGEAQHF
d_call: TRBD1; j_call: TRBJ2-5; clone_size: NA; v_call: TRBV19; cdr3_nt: TGTGCCACCACACCCGGGACAGGACACCAAGAGACCCAGTACTTC; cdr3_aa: CATTPGTGHQETQYF
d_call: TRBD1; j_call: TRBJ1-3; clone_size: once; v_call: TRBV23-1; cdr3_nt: TGCGCCATCGACTCCGGGACAGGGTATACCATATATTTT; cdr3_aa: CAIDSGTGYTIYF
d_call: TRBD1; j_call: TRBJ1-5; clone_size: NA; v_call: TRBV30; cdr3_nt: TGTGCCTGGAGTGTAAAGGGGACAGCCAATCAGCCCCAGCATTTT; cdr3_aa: CAWSVKGTANQPQHF
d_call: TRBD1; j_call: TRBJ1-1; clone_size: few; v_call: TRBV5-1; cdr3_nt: TGCGCCAGCGATACAGGGGGCGGCACTGAAGCTTTCTTT; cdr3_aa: CASDTGGGTEAFF
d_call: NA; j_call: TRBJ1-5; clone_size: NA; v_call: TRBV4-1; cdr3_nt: TGCGCCAGCAGCCAAGGACAGGTCAATCAGCCCCAGCATTTT; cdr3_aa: CASSQGQVNQPQHF
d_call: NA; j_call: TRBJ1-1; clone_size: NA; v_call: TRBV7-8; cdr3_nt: TGTGCCAGCAGCTCTGGGAAAAGGGGTGGCACTGAAGCTTTCTTT; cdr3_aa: CASSSGKRGGTEAFF
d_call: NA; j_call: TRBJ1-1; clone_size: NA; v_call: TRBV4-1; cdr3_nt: TGCGCCAGCAGCCAAACAGGGAGTGGGTCATTTTGGGCTTTCTTT; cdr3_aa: CASSQTGSGSFWAFF
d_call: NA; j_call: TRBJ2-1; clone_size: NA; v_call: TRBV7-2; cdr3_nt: TGTGCCAGCAGCTTAGCGACCCACAGAGGGTGGCAGTTCTTC; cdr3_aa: CASSLATHRGWQFF
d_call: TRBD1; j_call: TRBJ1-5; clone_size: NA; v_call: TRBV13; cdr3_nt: TGTGCCAGCAGCTTCGGGACAGGGCGTGATCAGCCCCAGCATTTT; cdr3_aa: CASSFGTGRDQPQHF
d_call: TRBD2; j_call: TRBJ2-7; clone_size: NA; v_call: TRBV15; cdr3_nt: TGTGCCACCAGCAGAGATCAGGCTAGCGGGAGCTCCGAGCAGTACTTC; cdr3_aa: CATSRDQASGSSEQYF
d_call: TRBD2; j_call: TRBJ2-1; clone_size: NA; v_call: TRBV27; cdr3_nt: TGTGCCAGCAGTCTATCCTTACGACTAGCGGGAGGACGATATGAGCAGTTCTTC; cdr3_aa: CASSLSLRLAGGRYEQFF
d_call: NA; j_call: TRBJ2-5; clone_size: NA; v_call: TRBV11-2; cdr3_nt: TGTGCCAGCAGCTCACCCAGGGAGACCCAGTACTTC; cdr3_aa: CASSSPRETQYF
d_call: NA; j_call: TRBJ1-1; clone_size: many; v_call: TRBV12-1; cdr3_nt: TGTGCCAGCAGCCGGGCGGGGTCGGACACTGAAGCTTTCTTT; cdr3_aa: CASSRAGSDTEAFF
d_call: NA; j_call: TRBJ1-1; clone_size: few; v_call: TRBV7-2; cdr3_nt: TGTGCCAGCAGCCTACGGACGGGGAACTCTGAAGCTTTCTTT; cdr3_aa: CASSLRTGNSEAFF
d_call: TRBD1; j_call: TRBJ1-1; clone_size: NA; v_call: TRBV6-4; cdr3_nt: TGTGCCAGCAGTGATCGGGACAGGGGAACTGAAGCTTTCTTT; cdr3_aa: CASSDRDRGTEAFF
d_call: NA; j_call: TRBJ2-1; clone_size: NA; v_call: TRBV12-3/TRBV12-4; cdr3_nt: TGTGCCAGCAGTTTGATTGGAGAACAACTGCAGTTCTTC; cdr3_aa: CASSLIGEQLQFF
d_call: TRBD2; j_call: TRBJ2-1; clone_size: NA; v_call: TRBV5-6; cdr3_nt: TGTGCCAGCAGCTTTTCCAGCGGGGGAAACAATGAGCAGTTCTTC; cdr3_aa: CASSFSSGGNNEQFF